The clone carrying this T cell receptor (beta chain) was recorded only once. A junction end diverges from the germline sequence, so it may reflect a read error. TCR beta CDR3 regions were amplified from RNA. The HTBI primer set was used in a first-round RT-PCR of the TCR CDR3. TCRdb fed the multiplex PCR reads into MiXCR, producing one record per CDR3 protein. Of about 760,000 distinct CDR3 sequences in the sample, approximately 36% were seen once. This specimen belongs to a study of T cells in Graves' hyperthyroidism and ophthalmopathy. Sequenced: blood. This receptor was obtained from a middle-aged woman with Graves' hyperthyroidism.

The CDR3: CATSRKQGAGYEQYF. The CDR3 nucleotides read TGTGCCACCAGCAGGAAACAGGGGGCAGGCTACGAGCAGTACTTC. The chain has TRBV7-2 and TRBJ2-7, with 9 bases fitting TRBD1. This CDR3 is 15 amino acids long. CDR1 and CDR2 (germline): SGHTA, FQGNSA.